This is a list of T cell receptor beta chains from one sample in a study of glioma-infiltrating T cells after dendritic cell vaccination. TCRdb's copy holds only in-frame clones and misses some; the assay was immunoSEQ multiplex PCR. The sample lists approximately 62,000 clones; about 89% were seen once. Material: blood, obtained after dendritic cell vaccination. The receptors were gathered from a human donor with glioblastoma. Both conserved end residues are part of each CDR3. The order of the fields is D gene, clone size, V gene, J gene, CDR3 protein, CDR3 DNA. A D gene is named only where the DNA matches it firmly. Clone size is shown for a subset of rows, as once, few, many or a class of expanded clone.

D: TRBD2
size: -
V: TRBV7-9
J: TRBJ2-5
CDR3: CASSRGTSGRAQQTQYF
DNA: TGTGCCAGCAGCCGAGGGACTAGCGGGAGGGCCCAACAGACCCAGTACTTC

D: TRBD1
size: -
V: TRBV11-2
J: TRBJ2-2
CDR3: CASSQDRDTGELFF
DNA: TGTGCCAGCAGTCAGGACAGGGACACCGGGGAGCTGTTTTTT

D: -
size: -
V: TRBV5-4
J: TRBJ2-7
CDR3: CASSRGPDYEQYF
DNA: TGTGCCAGCAGCCGAGGCCCAGACTACGAGCAGTACTTC

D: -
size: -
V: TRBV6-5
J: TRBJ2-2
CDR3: CASSPDRNTGELFF
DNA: TGTGCCAGCAGCCCTGACAGAAACACCGGGGAGCTGTTTTTT

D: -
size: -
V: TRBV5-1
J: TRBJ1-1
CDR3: CASSRGLREGFGTEAFF
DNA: TGCGCCAGCAGCCGTGGACTCAGGGAGGGATTCGGCACTGAAGCTTTCTTT

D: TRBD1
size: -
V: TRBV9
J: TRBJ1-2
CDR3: CASSVGGPGQGYGYTF
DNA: TGTGCCAGCAGCGTAGGGGGACCGGGACAGGGGTACGGCTACACCTTC

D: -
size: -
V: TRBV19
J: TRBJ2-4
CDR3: CASGLQGTKNIQYF
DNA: TGTGCCAGTGGACTCCAGGGGACCAAAAACATTCAGTACTTC

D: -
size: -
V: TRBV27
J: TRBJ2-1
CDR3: CASSLTGTYNEQFF
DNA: TGTGCCAGCAGCCTAACGGGAACCTACAATGAGCAGTTCTTC

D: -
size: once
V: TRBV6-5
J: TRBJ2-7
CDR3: CASSPNRYEQYF
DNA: TGTGCCAGCAGCCCTAACAGGTACGAGCAGTACTTC

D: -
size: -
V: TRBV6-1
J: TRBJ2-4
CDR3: CASRGDSAKNIQYF
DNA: TGTGCCAGCAGGGGCGATTCGGCCAAAAACATTCAGTACTTC

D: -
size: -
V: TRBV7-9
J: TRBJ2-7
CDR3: CASSSSVSGIYEQYF
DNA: TGTGCCAGCAGCTCCTCCGTCTCAGGGATCTACGAGCAGTACTTC

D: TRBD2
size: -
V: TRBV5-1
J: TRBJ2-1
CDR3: CASSSGLAGVTSYNEQFF
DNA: TGCGCCAGCAGCTCCGGACTAGCGGGGGTCACCTCCTACAATGAGCAGTTCTTC

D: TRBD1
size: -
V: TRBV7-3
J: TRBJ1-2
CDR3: CASSPRTGKGYTF
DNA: TGTGCCAGCAGCCCTCGGACAGGGAAAGGCTACACCTTC

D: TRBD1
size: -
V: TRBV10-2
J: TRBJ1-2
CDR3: CASSPGTGVYGYTF
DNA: TGCGCCAGCAGTCCCGGGACAGGGGTGTATGGCTACACCTTC

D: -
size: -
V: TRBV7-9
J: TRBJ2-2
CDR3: CASSLALESAGELFF
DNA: TGTGCCAGCAGCTTAGCTTTAGAAAGCGCCGGGGAGCTGTTTTTT

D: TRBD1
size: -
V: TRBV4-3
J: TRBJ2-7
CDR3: CASSPGTGAKYEQYF
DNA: TGCGCCAGCAGCCCCGGTACAGGGGCAAAATACGAGCAGTACTTC

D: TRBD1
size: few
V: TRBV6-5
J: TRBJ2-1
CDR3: CGAGQGLSEQFF
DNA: TGTGGTGCGGGACAGGGTTTAAGTGAGCAGTTCTTC

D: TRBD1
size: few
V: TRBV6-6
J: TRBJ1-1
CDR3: CASSDLGTGGTEAFF
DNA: TGTGCCAGCAGTGACCTAGGGACAGGGGGAACTGAAGCTTTCTTT

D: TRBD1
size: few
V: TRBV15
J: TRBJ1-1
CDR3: CATRTTGGLSEAFF
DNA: TGTGCCACCAGGACTACAGGGGGGCTGTCTGAAGCTTTCTTT

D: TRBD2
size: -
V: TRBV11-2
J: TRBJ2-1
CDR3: CASSLGTSGSVKQFF
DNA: TGTGCCAGCAGCCTCGGGACTAGCGGGAGTGTAAAGCAGTTCTTC

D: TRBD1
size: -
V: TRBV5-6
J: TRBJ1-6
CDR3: CASTSRDRGRAYNSPLHF
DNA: TGTGCCAGCACGTCCCGGGACAGGGGCCGAGCTTATAATTCACCCCTCCACTTT

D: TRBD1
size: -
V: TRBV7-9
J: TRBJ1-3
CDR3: CASSSGQGRNTIYF
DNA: TGTGCCAGCAGCTCGGGACAGGGTCGAAACACCATATATTTT

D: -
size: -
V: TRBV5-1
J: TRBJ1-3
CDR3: CASSLDSPGNTIYF
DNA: TGCGCCAGCAGCTTGGACAGCCCTGGAAACACCATATATTTT

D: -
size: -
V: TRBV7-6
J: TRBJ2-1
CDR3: CASSPGLPDNEQFF
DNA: TGTGCCAGCAGCCCAGGACTGCCCGACAATGAGCAGTTCTTC

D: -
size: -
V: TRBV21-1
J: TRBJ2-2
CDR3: CASRNFQDGTNTGELFF
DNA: TGTGCCAGCAGAAACTTCCAGGACGGGACGAACACCGGGGAGCTGTTTTTT

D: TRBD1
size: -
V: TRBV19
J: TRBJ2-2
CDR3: CASSLTGTGNTGELFF
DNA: TGTGCCAGTAGTCTGACCGGGACAGGAAACACCGGGGAGCTGTTTTTT

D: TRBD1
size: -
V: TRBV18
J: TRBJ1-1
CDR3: CASSPPLTGGWTEAFF
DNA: TGTGCCAGCTCACCACCGCTTACAGGGGGCTGGACTGAAGCTTTCTTT

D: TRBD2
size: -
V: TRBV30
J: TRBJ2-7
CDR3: CAVTSGGGYEQYF
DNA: TGTGCCGTGACTAGCGGGGGGGGCTACGAGCAGTACTTC

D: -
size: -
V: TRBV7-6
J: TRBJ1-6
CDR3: CASSPSTGNNSPLHF
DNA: TGTGCCAGCAGCCCGTCGACAGGAAATAATTCCCCCCTCCACTTT